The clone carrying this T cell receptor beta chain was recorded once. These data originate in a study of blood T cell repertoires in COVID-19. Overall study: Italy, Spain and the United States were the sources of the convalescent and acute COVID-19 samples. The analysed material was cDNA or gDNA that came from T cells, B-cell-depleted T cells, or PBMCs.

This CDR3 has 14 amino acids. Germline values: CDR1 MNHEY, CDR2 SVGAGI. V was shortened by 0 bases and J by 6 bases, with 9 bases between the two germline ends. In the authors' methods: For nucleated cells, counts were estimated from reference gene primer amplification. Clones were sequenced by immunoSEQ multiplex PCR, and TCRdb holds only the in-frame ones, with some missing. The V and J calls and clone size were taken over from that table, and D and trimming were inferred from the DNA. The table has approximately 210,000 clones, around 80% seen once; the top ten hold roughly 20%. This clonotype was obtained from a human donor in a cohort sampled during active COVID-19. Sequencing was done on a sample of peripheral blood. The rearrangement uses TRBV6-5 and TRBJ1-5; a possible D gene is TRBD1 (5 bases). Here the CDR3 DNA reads TGTGCCAGCAGTTACTCAGGGGCGAGTCAGCCCCAGCATTTT. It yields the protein CASSYSGASQPQHF.